The subject of this entry is one T cell receptor (beta chain). This clonotype was seen a few times. There is no known antigen for this receptor. Base qualities are not at hand, and no much larger clone is one base apart. The data derive from a study of blood T cells in healthy people across ages (dated by TCRdb to the mid-2010s). Background for the entire study: In model experiments, template switching captured roughly one uniquely barcoded TCR beta cDNA molecule for every two T cells. The donors were divided into four age groups: young (average around 16 years), middle-aged (around 41), aged (about 62) and long-lived (about 80). To avoid experimental bias, donors of different ages were distributed randomly across sequencing lanes. The study analyzed two additional independent replicas of 1 million unique cDNA reads from the same blood draw for two donors, one aged 18 to 30 and one aged 80 or older. Using deep sequencing normalized with unique cDNA molecular identifiers, the study measured how TCR beta repertoire diversity changes with age.

Donors were roughly 40 systemically healthy Caucasian individuals from Russia aged 6 to 90 years. Roughly 9 milliliters of peripheral blood were drawn from each donor into EDTA-treated Vacutainer tubes. Ficoll-Paque density-gradient centrifugation was used to isolate PBMCs, with at least 6 million obtained per sample. Trizol reagent was used to extract total RNA from the PBMCs, yielding at least 5 micrograms per sample. The percentages of naive CD45RAhigh/CD27high T cells were determined by flow cytometry on a PBMC aliquot from every donor. There are 14 amino acids in the CDR3, from cysteine to phenylalanine inclusive. Of the read, only the CDR3 DNA is kept; its 42 bases are in frame from base 1. Between the V and J ends, shortened by 5 bases and 2 bases respectively, the junction contains 11 bases. Taken from the germline V gene (reference sequence), the CDR1 and CDR2 loops are SEHNR and FQNEAQ.

The protocol used for the library was 5' RACE. The run used an Illumina HiSeq 2500. A second PCR of roughly 6 to 11 cycles was run with a J-beta primer mix and a sample-barcoded 5' primer. Each TCR beta cDNA molecule received a unique molecular identifier from a template-switch 5' adaptor carrying 12 random nucleotides. At least 2.5 million CDR3-containing paired-end reads were obtained from each sample. The Mint cDNA synthesis kit, primed by a TRBC-specific oligonucleotide, was used to synthesize first-strand cDNA from all RNA. Following uracil-DNA glycosylase treatment, all cDNA underwent a first 18-cycle PCR with the universal primers M1SS and BC2_uni_R. Per the source publication's procedure: For normalization, 1 million high-quality reads, each with a distinct molecular identifier, were randomly selected from each sample. Reads with shared molecular identifiers were discarded instead of being binned into consensus sequences. MiTCR, run with a Q25 quality threshold and the strictest error-elimination algorithm, handled CDR3 identification, clonotype clustering and error correction. A nonparametric unseen species model using Euler transformation provided a lower-bound estimate of total TCR beta diversity. TCRdb's own reprocessing of the public reads used fastp at Q25 and MiXCR and kept productive beta chains. Entries that share a CDR3 protein sequence are merged under the most common genes and DNA. These V and J calls rely on TCRdb rather than the paper's analysis. The sample records approximately 800,000 distinct CDR3 sequences, roughly 35% of which are singletons. Over 10% of the sample belongs to the ten largest clones.

On the study overall, not on this receptor specifically: Bulk unsorted PBMC profiling prevented conclusive comparison of naive and antigen-experienced compartments. Compared with the aged group, the long-lived group had more naive CD4+ T cells, fewer expanded clones and increased TCR diversity, suggesting age selection. As age increased, observed TCR beta diversity per million T cells dropped in a roughly linear way, and a significant reduction was already evident by age around 41. The CMV infection status of donors was not known, potentially confounding age-related changes in expanded clonotypes. Observed TCR beta diversity correlated strongly with the percentage of naive T cells measured by flow cytometry. Estimates of total diversity based on one million sequenced T cells were considered lower bounds and underestimates.

The chain employs TRBV7-9 and TRBJ2-3, and the D gene may be TRBD2, 5 bases matching. The sample was blood. The sequence was obtained from a man aged 18 to 29 in good health. The encoded CDR3 is CASSHPGSTDTQYF. The DNA sequence follows: TGTGCCAGCAGCCACCCGGGGTCCACAGATACGCAGTATTTT.